This is a list of T cell receptor beta chains from one sample in a study of follicular helper T cells after annual influenza vaccination. TCRdb's table, derived via immunoSEQ multiplex PCR, lists solely in-frame clones and lacks some. This table holds fewer than 7,000 clones, approximately 80% found once. The sample was CXCR5- memory CD4+ T cells sorted from blood, taken 7 days after influenza vaccination. The receptors stem from an adult who received the influenza vaccine. Both conserved end residues are part of each CDR3. A D gene is named only where the DNA matches it firmly. Size is stated for part of the rows, as once, few or many counts, or as a class when the clone is expanded.

v_call: TRBV5-1; clone_size: NA; j_call: TRBJ1-1; d_call: NA; cdr3_nt: TGCGCCAGCAGCATACAGACAGGGAACACTGAAGCTTTCTTT; cdr3_aa: CASSIQTGNTEAFF
v_call: TRBV11-2; clone_size: NA; j_call: TRBJ2-3; d_call: TRBD2; cdr3_nt: TGTGCCAGCAGCTTAGGAGCGGGAGGCTCCCGTTTCACAGATACGCAGTATTTT; cdr3_aa: CASSLGAGGSRFTDTQYF
v_call: TRBV27; clone_size: NA; j_call: TRBJ2-7; d_call: TRBD2; cdr3_nt: TGTGCCAGTCCGCTAGCGGGGAGCTCCTACGAGCAGTACTTC; cdr3_aa: CASPLAGSSYEQYF
v_call: TRBV5-1; clone_size: NA; j_call: TRBJ2-6; d_call: NA; cdr3_nt: TGCGCCAGCAGCTTGGACAGCTCTGGGGCCAACGTCCTGACTTTC; cdr3_aa: CASSLDSSGANVLTF
v_call: TRBV18; clone_size: NA; j_call: TRBJ1-6; d_call: TRBD1; cdr3_nt: TGTGCCAGCTCACCTGTGGGGACAGGGATAAGTTCACCCCTCCACTTT; cdr3_aa: CASSPVGTGISSPLHF
v_call: TRBV4-1; clone_size: few; j_call: TRBJ1-6; d_call: NA; cdr3_nt: TGCGCCAGCAGCCGAGGCGGGGCAGGAACTAATTCACCCCTCCACTTT; cdr3_aa: CASSRGGAGTNSPLHF
v_call: TRBV18; clone_size: NA; j_call: TRBJ2-1; d_call: TRBD2; cdr3_nt: TGTGCCAGCTCACCGGGACTAGCGGATTACAATGAGCAGTTCTTC; cdr3_aa: CASSPGLADYNEQFF
v_call: TRBV28; clone_size: NA; j_call: TRBJ2-7; d_call: TRBD2; cdr3_nt: TGTGCCAGCAGTTTCGATAGCGGGAGTAGGGCTCGCGAGCAGTACTTC; cdr3_aa: CASSFDSGSRAREQYF
v_call: TRBV5-6; clone_size: NA; j_call: TRBJ2-1; d_call: NA; cdr3_nt: TGTGCCAGCAGCTTACGCGACTCCCCTCGGAATGAGCAGTTCTTC; cdr3_aa: CASSLRDSPRNEQFF
v_call: TRBV11-2; clone_size: NA; j_call: TRBJ1-2; d_call: NA; cdr3_nt: TGTGCCAGCAGCCACGCCTATGGCTACACCTTC; cdr3_aa: CASSHAYGYTF
v_call: TRBV18; clone_size: NA; j_call: TRBJ1-3; d_call: NA; cdr3_nt: TGTGCCAGCTCACCAAGCTCGGGGACTGGAAACACCATATATTTT; cdr3_aa: CASSPSSGTGNTIYF
v_call: TRBV14; clone_size: NA; j_call: TRBJ2-7; d_call: NA; cdr3_nt: TGTGCCAGCAGCCAGGGAAGGTCCTACGAGCAGTACTTC; cdr3_aa: CASSQGRSYEQYF
v_call: TRBV6-6; clone_size: NA; j_call: TRBJ2-6; d_call: TRBD1; cdr3_nt: TGTGCCAGCAGTTCAGGGGGTACTGGGGCCAACGTCCTGACTTTC; cdr3_aa: CASSSGGTGANVLTF
v_call: TRBV7-9; clone_size: NA; j_call: TRBJ2-3; d_call: NA; cdr3_nt: TGTGCCAGCAGCTTTGGTCAGGGCACAGATACGCAGTATTTT; cdr3_aa: CASSFGQGTDTQYF
v_call: TRBV7-2; clone_size: NA; j_call: TRBJ2-2; d_call: NA; cdr3_nt: TGTGCCGGAGGGGGACTGAGCACCGGGGAGCTGTTTTTT; cdr3_aa: CAGGGLSTGELFF
v_call: TRBV5-1; clone_size: NA; j_call: TRBJ1-3; d_call: NA; cdr3_nt: TGCGCCAGCAGCTTGGAGGCTTATCCTGGAAACACCATATATTTT; cdr3_aa: CASSLEAYPGNTIYF
v_call: TRBV2; clone_size: few; j_call: TRBJ1-2; d_call: NA; cdr3_nt: TGTGCCAGCAGTGTTTTGTGGTCCGCTGGCTACACCTTC; cdr3_aa: CASSVLWSAGYTF
v_call: TRBV4-1; clone_size: NA; j_call: TRBJ2-5; d_call: NA; cdr3_nt: TGCGCCAGCAGCACGACACAGGGTCCCGGAGAGACCCAGTACTTC; cdr3_aa: CASSTTQGPGETQYF
v_call: TRBV6-6; clone_size: NA; j_call: TRBJ2-2; d_call: NA; cdr3_nt: TGTGCCAGCAGTAATGGACCGAGTCGGACCGGGGAGCTGTTTTTT; cdr3_aa: CASSNGPSRTGELFF
v_call: TRBV6-1; clone_size: NA; j_call: TRBJ1-5; d_call: NA; cdr3_nt: TGTGCCGCCCAGGGGCATAGCAATCAGCCCCAGCATTTT; cdr3_aa: CAAQGHSNQPQHF
v_call: TRBV27; clone_size: NA; j_call: TRBJ2-7; d_call: NA; cdr3_nt: TGTGCCAGCAGTTTGAGTGGGGTTGGGTACGAGCAGTACTTC; cdr3_aa: CASSLSGVGYEQYF
v_call: TRBV12-5; clone_size: once; j_call: TRBJ2-1; d_call: TRBD2; cdr3_nt: TGTGCTAGTGGCCGAGGGGGCAGCGGACTAGCGCCTAGTGAGCAGTTCTTC; cdr3_aa: CASGRGGSGLAPSEQFF
v_call: TRBV28; clone_size: NA; j_call: TRBJ2-3; d_call: NA; cdr3_nt: TGTGCCAGCAGTTTAATGGCGGGGTCTAGCACAGATACGCAGTATTTT; cdr3_aa: CASSLMAGSSTDTQYF
v_call: TRBV7-9; clone_size: NA; j_call: TRBJ1-4; d_call: NA; cdr3_nt: TGTGCCAGCAGCTTTGGGGGCACAGGGAAGCCTTCTCCTGAAAAACTGTTTTTT; cdr3_aa: CASSFGGTGKPSPEKLFF
v_call: TRBV9; clone_size: NA; j_call: TRBJ1-3; d_call: NA; cdr3_nt: TGTGCCAGCAGCACGAGAGCCCCTTCTGGAAACACCATATATTTT; cdr3_aa: CASSTRAPSGNTIYF
v_call: TRBV10-3; clone_size: NA; j_call: TRBJ1-2; d_call: NA; cdr3_nt: TGTGCCACCTTTACGGAATTAGGACAGTATGGCTACACCTTC; cdr3_aa: CATFTELGQYGYTF
v_call: TRBV25-1; clone_size: NA; j_call: TRBJ1-2; d_call: NA; cdr3_nt: TGTGCCAGCAGTGAATTCTATAGCTACACCTTC; cdr3_aa: CASSEFYSYTF
v_call: TRBV10-2; clone_size: NA; j_call: TRBJ2-1; d_call: TRBD2; cdr3_nt: TGCGCCAGCAGCCTCAGCGGGGGTCGCAATGAGCAGTTCTTC; cdr3_aa: CASSLSGGRNEQFF
v_call: TRBV5-4; clone_size: NA; j_call: TRBJ2-1; d_call: TRBD2; cdr3_nt: TGTGCCAGCAGCTCCTTTAGCGGGAGCAATGAGCAGTTCTTC; cdr3_aa: CASSSFSGSNEQFF
v_call: TRBV13; clone_size: few; j_call: TRBJ1-2; d_call: NA; cdr3_nt: TGTGCCAGCAGCCCCCGACGGCGCCCCGGCTATGGCTACACCTTC; cdr3_aa: CASSPRRRPGYGYTF
v_call: TRBV11-2; clone_size: NA; j_call: TRBJ2-5; d_call: NA; cdr3_nt: TGTGCCAGCAGCTTACGCGGACAGTCCTCCGAGACCCAGTACTTC; cdr3_aa: CASSLRGQSSETQYF
v_call: TRBV5-1; clone_size: NA; j_call: TRBJ2-2; d_call: NA; cdr3_nt: TGCGCCAGCAGCGTCGAGATCGGGGAGCTGTTTTTT; cdr3_aa: CASSVEIGELFF
v_call: TRBV5-1; clone_size: NA; j_call: TRBJ1-2; d_call: TRBD1; cdr3_nt: TGCGCCAGCAGCTCCCGGGACAGGGGGCTCGATGGCTACACCTTC; cdr3_aa: CASSSRDRGLDGYTF
v_call: TRBV5-1; clone_size: NA; j_call: TRBJ2-3; d_call: NA; cdr3_nt: TGCGCCAGCAGCTTGGGGGGGAGGAGCACAGATACGCAGTATTTT; cdr3_aa: CASSLGGRSTDTQYF
v_call: TRBV27; clone_size: NA; j_call: TRBJ2-7; d_call: NA; cdr3_nt: TGTGCCAGCAGGCTTAAACCTCCCCACCTCTACGAGCAGTACTTC; cdr3_aa: CASRLKPPHLYEQYF
v_call: TRBV9; clone_size: NA; j_call: TRBJ2-5; d_call: TRBD2; cdr3_nt: TGTGCCAGCAGCGTAGCTACCGGGCTAGCGGGAGGTGTAGAGACCCAGTACTTC; cdr3_aa: CASSVATGLAGGVETQYF
v_call: TRBV28; clone_size: NA; j_call: TRBJ1-2; d_call: NA; cdr3_nt: TGTGCCAGCAGTTACGGGACGGATGACTATGGCTACACCTTC; cdr3_aa: CASSYGTDDYGYTF